The sequence of this T cell receptor (beta chain) was determined in a study of blood T cells in healthy people across ages. The second PCR ran about 6 to 12 cycles with a sample-barcoded 5' primer and J-beta primers. TCRdb independently ran MiXCR on the 5' RACE reads; one entry per CDR3 protein. The data contain some 320,000 distinct CDR3 sequences, 27% of them singletons. Per the germline V gene, CDR1 is DFQATT and CDR2 is SNEGSKA (reference sequence). The V end was cut by 6 bases, the J end by 4 bases, with 12 bases between. This CDR3 has 12 amino acids. In this sample, this clonotype turned up a few times.

The V and J genes are TRBV20-1 and TRBJ1-2; D unresolved. The sample was blood. The source is a woman aged 70-85 years in good health. The CDR3 sequence: CSAQQISYGYTF. CDR3 in DNA: TGCAGTGCCCAGCAGATAAGCTATGGCTACACCTTC.